This record looks at one T cell receptor (beta chain) sequence and its context. These data come from a study of blood T cell repertoires in COVID-19. Per the germline V gene, CDR1 is MGHRA and CDR2 is YSYEKL. The CDR3 consists of 15 residues. V was clipped by 0 bases and J by 4 bases, with 12 bases between them. Measured with immunoSEQ multiplex PCR; TCRdb has only the in-frame clones, and not every one. The profile shows about 170,000 clones, 84% of them singletons. Recruitment covered over 20 US areas and drew participants whose ages spanned about 18 to 95 years. The sequence came from a man aged 50 to 59 who had recovered from COVID-19. Sample: PBMCs or T cells enriched from blood (not recorded which). This chain uses TRBV4-1 with TRBJ1-1; a possible D gene is TRBD1 (6 bases). The CDR3 nucleotides read TGCGCCAGCAGCCAAGATTTCCTAGGGGGCACTGAAGCTTTCTTT. It specifies CASSQDFLGGTEAFF.